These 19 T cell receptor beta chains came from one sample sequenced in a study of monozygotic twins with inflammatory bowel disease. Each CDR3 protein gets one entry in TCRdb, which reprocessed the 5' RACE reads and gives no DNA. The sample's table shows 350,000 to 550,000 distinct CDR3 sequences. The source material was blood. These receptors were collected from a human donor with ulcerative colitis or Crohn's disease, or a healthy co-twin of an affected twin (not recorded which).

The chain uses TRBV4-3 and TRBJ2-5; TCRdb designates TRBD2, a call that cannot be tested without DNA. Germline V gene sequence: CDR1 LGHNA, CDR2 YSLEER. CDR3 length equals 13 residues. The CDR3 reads CASSLREKETQYF.

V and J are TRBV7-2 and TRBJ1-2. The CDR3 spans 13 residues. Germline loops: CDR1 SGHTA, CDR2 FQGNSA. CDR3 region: CASSLVGLGGYTF.

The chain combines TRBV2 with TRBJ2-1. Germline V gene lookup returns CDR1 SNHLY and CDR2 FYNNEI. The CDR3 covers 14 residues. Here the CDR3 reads CASRDPSSYNEQFF.

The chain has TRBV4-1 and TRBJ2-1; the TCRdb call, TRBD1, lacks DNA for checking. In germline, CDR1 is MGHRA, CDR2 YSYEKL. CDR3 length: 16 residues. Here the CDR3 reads CASSQGRSGAGDEQFF.

The CDR3 reads CASRIGGSTDTQYF. This chain connects TRBV6-2 or TRBV6-3 to TRBJ2-3. The CDR3 spans 14 residues. CDR1 is MNHEY, CDR2 SVGEGT, per germline.

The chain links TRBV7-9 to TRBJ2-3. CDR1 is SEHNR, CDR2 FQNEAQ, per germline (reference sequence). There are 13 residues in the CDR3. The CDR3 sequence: CASSSLTTDTQYF. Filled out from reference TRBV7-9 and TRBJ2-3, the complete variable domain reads DTGVSQNPRHKITKRGQNVTFRCDPISEHNRLYWYRQTLGQGPEFLTYFQNEAQLEKSRLLSDRFSAERPKGSFSTLEIQRTEQGDSAMYLCASSSLTTDTQYFGPGTRLTVL.

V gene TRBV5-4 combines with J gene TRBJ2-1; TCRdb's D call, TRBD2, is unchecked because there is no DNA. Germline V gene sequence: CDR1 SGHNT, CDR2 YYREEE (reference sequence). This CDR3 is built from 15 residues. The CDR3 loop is CASSLGLATPGEQFF.

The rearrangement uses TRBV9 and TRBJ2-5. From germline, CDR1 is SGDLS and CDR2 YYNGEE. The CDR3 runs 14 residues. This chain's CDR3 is CASSPVGSWETQYF.

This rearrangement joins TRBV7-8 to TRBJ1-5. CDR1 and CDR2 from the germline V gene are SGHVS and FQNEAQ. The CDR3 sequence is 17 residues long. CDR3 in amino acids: CASSSGDWAGHNQPQHF.

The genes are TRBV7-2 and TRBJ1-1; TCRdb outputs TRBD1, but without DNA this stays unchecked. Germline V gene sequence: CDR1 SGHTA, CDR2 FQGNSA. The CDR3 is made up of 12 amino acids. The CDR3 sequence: CASSLQGAEAFF. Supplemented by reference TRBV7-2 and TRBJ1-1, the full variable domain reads GAGVSQSPSNKVTEKGKDVELRCDPISGHTALYWYRQSLGQGLEFLIYFQGNSAPDKSGLPSDRFSAERTGGSVSTLTIQRTQQEDSAVYLCASSLQGAEAFFGQGTRLTVV.

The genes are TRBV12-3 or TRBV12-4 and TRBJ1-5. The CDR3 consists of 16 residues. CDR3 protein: CASRMSTGGSNQPQHF.

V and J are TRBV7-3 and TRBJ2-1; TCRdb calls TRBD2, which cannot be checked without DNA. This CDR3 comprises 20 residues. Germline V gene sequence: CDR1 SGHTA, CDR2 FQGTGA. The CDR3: CASSSGSGPRRGGTYNEQFF.

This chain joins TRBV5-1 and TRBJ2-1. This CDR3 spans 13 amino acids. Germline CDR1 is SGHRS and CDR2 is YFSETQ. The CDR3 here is CASSLVVGNEQFF.

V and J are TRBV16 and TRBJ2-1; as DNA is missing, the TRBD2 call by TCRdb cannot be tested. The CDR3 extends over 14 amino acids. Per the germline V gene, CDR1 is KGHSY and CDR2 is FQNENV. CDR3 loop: CASSQYSYPPEQFF.

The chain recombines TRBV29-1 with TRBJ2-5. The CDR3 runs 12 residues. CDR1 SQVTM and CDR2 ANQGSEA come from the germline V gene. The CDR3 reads CSAEGREETQYF.

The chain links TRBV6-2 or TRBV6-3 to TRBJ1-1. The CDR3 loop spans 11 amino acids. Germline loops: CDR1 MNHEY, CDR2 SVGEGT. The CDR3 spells CASSYVTEAFF.

The CDR3 loop is CASSSRYEQFF. The V gene is TRBV6-5, the J gene TRBJ2-1. This CDR3 spans 11 amino acids. Germline CDR1 MNHEY, CDR2 SVGAGI.

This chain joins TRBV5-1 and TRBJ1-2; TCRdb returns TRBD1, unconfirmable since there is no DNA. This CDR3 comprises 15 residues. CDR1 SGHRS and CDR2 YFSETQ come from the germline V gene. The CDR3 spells CASSLDGEDSYGYTF.

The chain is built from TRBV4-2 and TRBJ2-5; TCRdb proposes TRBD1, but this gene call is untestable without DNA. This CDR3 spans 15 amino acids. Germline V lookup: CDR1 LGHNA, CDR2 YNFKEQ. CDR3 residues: CASSPSTGAGETQYF.